This paragraph covers one TCR beta chain sequence. The antigen is undetermined. This sample was taken from a study of cytomegalovirus exposure and HLA in healthy donors. Study results and caveats: When analyzed later, a missense DCLRE1C variant was found to be linked to TCR beta V- and J-gene trimming. Around 160 TCR beta chains were listed as cytomegalovirus-associated. Analyses of presence and absence presupposed an approximately uniform sequencing depth across donors. For most TCR sequences rarity was the rule, although some public TCRs occurred in many donors.

It was with 60 Vbeta and 13 Jbeta primers that the PCR ran. TCRdb keeps only in-frame clones here, not all; method: immunoSEQ multiplex PCR. This sample has roughly 200,000 clones, with 77% found just once. V trimming: 4 bases; J trimming: 0 bases; junction bases outside the gene matches: 2. The CDR3 covers 15 residues. Germline CDR1 reads LNHDA; CDR2 reads SQIVND (reference sequence). The V and J genes are TRBV19 and TRBJ1-5, with 8 positions matching TRBD1. The TCR sequence derives from an older woman in good health and CMV-seropositive. Sample: PBMCs. This chain's CDR3 is CASSTTGDSNQPQHF. For the CDR3, the DNA is TGTGCCAGTAGTACGACAGGGGATAGCAATCAGCCCCAGCATTTT. Based on the CDR3 plus reference TRBV19 and TRBJ1-5, the full variable domain is DGGITQSPKYLFRKEGQNVTLSCEQNLNHDAMYWYRQDPGQGLRLIYYSQIVNDFQKGDIAEGYSVSREKKESFPLTVTSAQKNPTAFYLCASSTTGDSNQPQHFGDGTRLSIL.